This T cell receptor beta chain was obtained from a study of blood T cell repertoires in COVID-19. Study details: Researchers got acute and convalescent COVID-19 samples from the United States, Italy and Spain.

In the study's own analysis: Nucleated cell number was recorded as an estimate derived from reference gene primer amplification. Assay: immunoSEQ multiplex PCR; the TCRdb copy retains only in-frame clones and omits some. The V and J calls and the clone size are those of that table, but D and trimming were determined from the DNA. The table has about 480,000 clones, roughly 89% seen once. V lost 7 bases and J 9 bases, leaving 13 bases between the germline ends. CDR3 size: 12 residues. CDR1 MNHEY and CDR2 SVGAGI come from the germline V gene. The source material was peripheral blood. V usage is TRBV6-5 and J usage is TRBJ2-1, with D perhaps matching TRBD2 (5 bases). The sequence was obtained from a man aged 18 to 29 with COVID-19, enrolled during active disease. The CDR3 nucleotides are TGTGCCAGCACGGGAAGGTCGGGTGAGCAGTTCTTC. It encodes CASTGRSGEQFF.